This TCR beta chain was captured in a study of T cell repertoires in cytomegalovirus infection. Study as a whole: Peptides in the study included HLA-C-restricted and HLA-B-restricted CMV epitopes. Indicated by public TCR beta signatures were CMV infection and matching HLA type.

Regarding the study as a whole: Cumulative frequency of public TCR beta families picked out carriers of CMV plus the relevant HLA. HLA-C-restricted CMV-specific TCR beta clonotypes prevailed in the ex vivo response.

As regards this clonotype: What it binds is unknown.

One entry per CDR3 protein, called by TCRdb with MiXCR from the reads. The sample records some 920,000 distinct CDR3 sequences, approximately 31% being singletons. The germline CDR1 and CDR2 sequences are KGHSH and LQKENI. V was cut by 3 bases and J by 5 bases, with 17 bases left in between. CDR3 length: 17 amino acids. The chain uses TRBV18 and TRBJ1-6; D is unclear. Sample: cultured CD8+ T cells from PBMCs, taken from culture after CMV antigen stimulation. The TCR originated in a human donor in good health (CMV status not recorded). Some clones in this sample may be carry-over from other donors' samples. The chain's CDR3 is CASSPEFGQFNNSPLHF. CDR3 DNA: TGTGCCAGCTCACCGGAGTTTGGGCAGTTTAATAATTCACCCCTCCACTTT.